The 32 T cell receptor beta chains below come from one sample, sequenced in a study of radiation and T cells in renal cell carcinoma. Using immunoSEQ multiplex PCR, the repertoire was profiled, and TCRdb retains in-frame clones only, with some absent. The sample holds approximately 22,000 clones, over 70% seen once. Time point described: baseline pretreatment blood. Described treatment: 15 Gy SBRT to primary tumor, nephrectomy 4 weeks later. This sample comprised blood, obtained from a patient whose treatment included radiotherapy and nephrectomy. These receptors were taken from a man aged 55 to 70 with renal cell carcinoma.

The chain recombines TRBV15 with TRBJ1-2; no reliable D call. Between the trimmed V and J ends, which lost 5 bases and 0 bases, there was a span of 7 bases. Germline lookup yields CDR1 LNHNV and CDR2 YYDKDF (reference sequence). CDR3 length: 13 residues. The CDR3 sequence: CATSFLANYGYTF. For the CDR3, the DNA is TGTGCCACCAGCTTCCTAGCTAACTATGGCTACACCTTC. Full variable domain (rest looked up from reference TRBV15 and TRBJ1-2): DAMVIQNPRYQVTQFGKPVTLSCSQTLNHNVMYWYQQKSSQAPKLLFHYYDKDFNNEADTPDNFQSRRPNTSFCFLDIRSPGLGDTAMYLCATSFLANYGYTFGSGTRLTVV.

This clone was observed a few times. The chain combines TRBV13 with TRBJ2-2, with D uncertain. The CDR3 sequence is 15 residues long. The germline gives CDR1 PRHDT, CDR2 FYEKMQ (reference sequence). Trimming removed 6 bases from V and 1 base from J, with 12 bases in between. The CDR3 region is CASSPLRRNTGELFF. CDR3 DNA: TGTGCCAGCAGTCCACTGCGGCGGAACACCGGGGAGCTGTTTTTT.

V is TRBV5-1 and J is TRBJ1-1, with D hard to call. The germline V gene encodes CDR1 SGHRS and CDR2 YFSETQ. The V end was cut by 4 bases, the J end by 4 bases, with 8 bases between. The CDR3 covers 12 residues. The CDR3 is CASSPPGTEAFF. Written as DNA, the CDR3 is TGCGCCAGCAGCCCCCCCGGCACTGAAGCTTTCTTT. Complete variable domain (other parts from reference TRBV5-1 and TRBJ1-1): KAGVTQTPRYLIKTRGQQVTLSCSPISGHRSVSWYQQTPGQGLQFLFEYFSETQRNKGNFPGRFSGRQFSNSRSEMNVSTLELGDSALYLCASSPPGTEAFFGQGTRLTVV.

As for this clone: Compared with germline, one end of the junction differs, possibly owing to a read error. The chain is built from TRBV2 and TRBJ1-4, with a possible D match to TRBD1 (5 bases). The CDR3 consists of 14 residues. The germline V gene has CDR1 SNHLY and CDR2 FYNNEI. CDR3 in DNA: TGTGCCAGCAGCCCGGACAAGGAAAAAGAAAAACCGTTTTTT. Translated: CASSPDKEKEKPFF.

The gene calls are TRBV7-8 and TRBJ2-5; D possibly corresponds to TRBD2 (6 bases). Trimming cost V 0 bases and J 5 bases, with 16 bases left between them. Germline V gene data show CDR1 as SGHVS and CDR2 as FQNEAQ. The CDR3 length is 16 residues. In DNA, the CDR3 is TGTGCCAGCAGCTTAGCCTTAGCGGCTCGGCGGGAGACCCAGTACTTC. It codes for CASSLALAARRETQYF.

The chain joins TRBV11-2 to TRBJ1-6, with 7 bases identical to TRBD1. CDR3 length: 14 amino acids. J gave up 7 bases and V 2 bases, and 2 bases lay outside the gene matches. Germline CDR1 SGHAT, CDR2 FQNNGV. CDR3 amino acids: CASSLLGQNSPLHF. CDR3 DNA: TGTGCCAGCAGCTTACTGGGACAGAATTCACCCCTCCACTTT.

The chain is built from TRBV6-1 and TRBJ1-1; unclear D gene. Germline CDR1 reads MNHNS; CDR2 reads SASEGT. The CDR3 spans 13 residues. V was clipped by 4 bases and J by 7 bases, with 13 bases between them. The CDR3 DNA reads TGTGCCAGCAGTGCCGGACGGGCGCTTGAAGCTTTCTTT. It codes for CASSAGRALEAFF.

This chain links TRBV4-1 with TRBJ2-1, with no clear D. The germline gives CDR1 MGHRA, CDR2 YSYEKL. This CDR3 is 14 amino acids long. V shed 4 bases and J shed 0 bases, with 7 bases lying between them. DNA for the CDR3: TGCGCCAGCAGCCGAATCAGCTCCTACAATGAGCAGTTCTTC. Translating gives CASSRISSYNEQFF.

This clone has a handful of counts. V is TRBV6-1 and J is TRBJ2-7, with TRBD1 matching over 7 bases. V gave up 2 bases and J gave up 2 bases; unmatched junction bases: 12. The CDR3 spans 17 residues. Per the germline V gene, CDR1 is MNHNS and CDR2 is SASEGT. The CDR3 bases are TGTGCCAGCAGTGAAACAACCCCGACAGGGCTTACCTACGAGCAGTACTTC. Its protein is CASSETTPTGLTYEQYF.

V usage is TRBV20-1 and J usage is TRBJ2-7; no clear D. The CDR3 covers 11 residues. V lost 2 bases and J lost 4, with 6 bases in between. Germline CDR1 reads DFQATT; CDR2 reads SNEGSKA (reference sequence). In DNA, the CDR3 is TGCAGTGCTAGATGGCAGTACGAGCAGTACTTC. The encoded protein is CSARWQYEQYF.

The V call is TRBV28, the J call TRBJ2-7; D uncertain. CDR1 and CDR2 (germline): MDHEN, SYDVKM. The length of the CDR3 is 11 residues. Deletions cut 5 bases from V and 4 bases from J, with 6 bases between. The CDR3, as DNA: TGTGCCAGCAGTCTCAGATACGAGCAGTACTTC. It codes for CASSLRYEQYF.

CDR3 residues: CASSLAGADPGYTF. The CDR3 region has the DNA TGCGCCAGCAGCTTGGCCGGGGCGGACCCTGGCTACACCTTC. The V gene is TRBV5-1, the J gene TRBJ1-2, with TRBD1 as a possible D gene (5 bases). V gave up 0 bases and J gave up 7 bases, with 13 bases separating them. The CDR3 extends over 14 amino acids. In germline, CDR1 is SGHRS, CDR2 YFSETQ.

This clone showed up just a few times. The chain has TRBV7-2 and TRBJ1-2; D not certain. CDR3 size: 13 residues. Between the trimmed V and J ends, which lost 2 bases and 4 bases, there was a span of 8 bases. Germline V CDR1 and CDR2: SGHTA, FQGNSA. CDR3 sequence: CASSLIPGYGYTF. The CDR3 nucleotides read TGTGCCAGCAGCTTAATCCCCGGCTATGGCTACACCTTC.

CDR3 nucleotide sequence: TGTGCCAGCGGCCGAAGCCGGGGCAATGAGCAGTTCTTC. Its translation: CASGRSRGNEQFF. The gene calls are TRBV7-2 and TRBJ2-1; the D gene is possibly TRBD2 (5 bases). Trimming pared 8 bases from V and 6 bases from J, leaving 14 bases between. The length of the CDR3 is 13 residues. Per the germline V gene, CDR1 is SGHTA and CDR2 is FQGNSA.

The rearrangement links TRBV12-5 to TRBJ2-5; D possibly corresponds to TRBD2 (6 bases). V was trimmed by 0 bases and J by 5 bases, leaving 10 bases between them. This CDR3 contains 14 residues. CDR1 and CDR2 (germline): LGHNT, FRNRAP. Here the CDR3 DNA reads TGTGCTAGTGGTTTGGTTGGGGGGTTGGAGACCCAGTACTTC. Its protein is CASGLVGGLETQYF.

This chain links TRBV10-3 with TRBJ2-7; D is undetermined. In germline, CDR1 is ENHRY, CDR2 SYGVKD. Trimming removed 0 bases from V and 3 bases from J, with 12 bases in between. The CDR3 sequence is 15 residues long. The CDR3 reads CAISESPGLDYEQYF. The CDR3 DNA is TGTGCCATCAGTGAGTCGCCGGGTTTGGACTACGAGCAGTACTTC.

The chain is built from TRBV5-7 and TRBJ2-1; D remains unclear. TRBV5-7 carries the ORF label, with uncertain function. CDR3 size: 13 residues. Trimming shortened V by 4 bases and J by 11 bases, and 16 bases separated the two germline ends. CDR3 residues: CASSAWDDVQQFF. The CDR3 region has the DNA TGTGCCAGCAGCGCGTGGGATGACGTACAGCAGTTCTTC.

V is TRBV2 and J is TRBJ1-4; no clear D gene. The CDR3 has 14 residues. V was pared by 4 bases and J by 10 bases, with 16 bases between. The germline gives CDR1 SNHLY, CDR2 FYNNEI. The CDR3 DNA reads TGTGCCAGCAGTGTTACTTCGGAGAGTGGAAAACTGTTTTTT. Translation gives CASSVTSESGKLFF.

The rearrangement joins TRBV5-1 to TRBJ2-6; D gene uncertain. The CDR3 is made up of 16 amino acids. With 1 base removed from V and 4 bases from J, the gap between germline ends came to 12 bases. From germline, CDR1 is SGHRS and CDR2 YFSETQ. Here the CDR3 reads CASSLLVARGANVLTF. The CDR3 DNA reads as TGCGCCAGCAGCTTGCTGGTGGCGAGGGGGGCCAACGTCCTGACTTTC.

This clone was seen a few times. The chain recombines TRBV6-1 with TRBJ1-1, with D unresolved. Trimming shortened V by 1 base and J by 2 bases, and 11 bases separated the two germline ends. The CDR3 has 15 amino acids. Germline CDR1 and CDR2: MNHNS and SASEGT. The CDR3 loop is CASSEEPRLNTEAFF. The CDR3 DNA sequence: TGTGCCAGCAGTGAAGAGCCCCGCTTAAACACTGAAGCTTTCTTT.

This clone was found a few times. The chain carries TRBV7-3 and TRBJ2-3, with TRBD2 matching over 13 bases. Germline CDR1 and CDR2: SGHTA and FQGTGA. The CDR3 has 18 residues. Germline trimming cut 4 bases from V and 0 bases from J; bases unmatched to any gene: 7. The CDR3 sequence is CASSSGLAGLASTDTQYF. The CDR3 DNA is TGTGCCAGCAGCTCGGGACTAGCGGGACTTGCTAGCACAGATACGCAGTATTTT.

The table lists this clone with a count of one. The V gene is TRBV11-2, the J gene TRBJ1-3; D is undetermined. The germline CDR1 and CDR2 sequences are SGHAT and FQNNGV. Between the trimmed V and J ends, which lost 4 bases and 0 bases, there was a span of 7 bases. CDR3 size: 14 residues. The CDR3 nucleotides are TGTGCCAGCAGCTCCAGACTCTCTGGAAACACCATATATTTT. It specifies CASSSRLSGNTIYF.

This chain joins TRBV5-4 and TRBJ2-3; unclear D gene. V was pared by 3 bases and J by 0 bases, with 8 bases between. Germline-derived CDR1 and CDR2 are SGHNT and YYREEE (reference sequence). There are 14 residues in the CDR3. CDR3 residues: CASSWSLSTDTQYF. CDR3 coding DNA: TGTGCCAGCAGCTGGTCTCTTAGCACAGATACGCAGTATTTT.

The chain combines TRBV21-1 with TRBJ2-1; no DNA check was done on the table's D call, TRBD2. TRBV21-1 counts as a pseudogene. This CDR3 has 16 amino acids. CDR3 protein: CASSKIGRGLECEQFF. CDR3 sequence (DNA): TGTGCCAGCAGCAAAATCGGGCGGGGACTGGAATGCGAGCAGTTCTTC.

This rearrangement joins TRBV5-8 to TRBJ2-1; TRBD1 is a possible D gene (5 bases). V was cut by 1 base and J by 5 bases, with 10 bases left in between. The length of the CDR3 is 14 residues. Germline CDR1 is SGHTS and CDR2 is YDEGEE. CDR3 residues: CASSLRGRDNEQFF. CDR3 bases: TGTGCCAGCAGCTTGAGGGGTCGGGACAATGAGCAGTTCTTC. Using reference TRBV5-8 and TRBJ2-1 for the parts outside the CDR3, the full variable domain is EAGVTQSPTHLIKTRGQQATLRCSPISGHTSVYWYQQALGLGLQFLLWYDEGEERNRGNFPPRFSGRQFPNYSSELNVNALELEDSALYLCASSLRGRDNEQFFGPGTRLTVL.

The V and J genes are TRBV27 and TRBJ2-2, with D unclear. CDR1 is MNHEY, CDR2 SMNVEV, per germline (reference sequence). V was shortened by 5 bases and J by 2 bases, with 3 bases between the two germline ends. The CDR3 consists of 12 residues. The DNA of the CDR3 is TGTGCCAGCAGTATCAACACCGGGGAGCTGTTTTTT. Translated, it gives CASSINTGELFF.

The chain couples TRBV5-1 to TRBJ1-3; 11 bases are a match to TRBD1. In germline, CDR1 is SGHRS, CDR2 YFSETQ. Trimming at V came to 2 bases and at J to 5 bases, leaving 12 bases not matched to a gene. CDR3 length: 18 residues. CDR3 sequence: CASSFYSGTGGLRNTIYF. DNA of the CDR3: TGCGCCAGCAGCTTTTACTCCGGGACAGGGGGGTTGAGAAACACCATATATTTT.

The chain uses TRBV27 and TRBJ2-1, with 7 nucleotides matching TRBD2. The CDR3 runs 15 residues. After removal of 6 bases from V and 6 bases from J, the junction contained 11 bases not matched to a gene. In germline, CDR1 is MNHEY, CDR2 SMNVEV (reference sequence). This CDR3 reads CASRKGGSSLNEQFF. As DNA, the CDR3 is TGTGCCAGCAGAAAGGGCGGGAGCTCCCTCAATGAGCAGTTCTTC.

The CDR3 DNA sequence: TGCAGTGCTAGAGTAGGTGAAGCTTTCTTT. Translation gives CSARVGEAFF. This sequence joins TRBV20-1 and TRBJ1-1, with D unclear. CDR1 and CDR2 (germline): DFQATT, SNEGSKA (reference sequence). CDR3 length: 10 residues. V lost 1 base and J lost 7, with 4 bases in between.

The chain links TRBV2 to TRBJ1-1; no reliable D call. Germline V gene sequence: CDR1 SNHLY, CDR2 FYNNEI. There are 15 residues in the CDR3. Trimming stripped 4 bases from V and 0 bases from J, with 12 bases between. This chain's CDR3 is CASSGSRGMNTEAFF. CDR3 sequence (DNA): TGTGCCAGCAGTGGGAGTCGGGGAATGAACACTGAAGCTTTCTTT. The full variable domain, completed using reference TRBV2 and TRBJ1-1, is EPEVTQTPSHQVTQMGQEVILRCVPISNHLYFYWYRQILGQKVEFLVSFYNNEISEKSEIFDDQFSVERPDGSNFTLKIRSTKLEDSAMYFCASSGSRGMNTEAFFGQGTRLTVV.

V and J are TRBV2 and TRBJ2-2; the D gene is possibly TRBD1 (6 bases). The CDR3 spans 14 residues. Between the trimmed V and J ends, which lost 4 bases and 6 bases, there was a span of 12 bases. Germline V gene sequence: CDR1 SNHLY, CDR2 FYNNEI. The CDR3 loop is CASSARKGAGELFF. CDR3 in DNA: TGTGCCAGCAGTGCGAGGAAGGGGGCCGGGGAGCTGTTTTTT. Looking up the rest from reference TRBV2 and TRBJ2-2 gives the full variable domain: EPEVTQTPSHQVTQMGQEVILRCVPISNHLYFYWYRQILGQKVEFLVSFYNNEISEKSEIFDDQFSVERPDGSNFTLKIRSTKLEDSAMYFCASSARKGAGELFFGEGSRLTVL.

The chain has TRBV4-3 and TRBJ2-3, with D possibly being TRBD1 (7 bases). V was trimmed by 5 bases and J by 3 bases, leaving 18 bases between them. The CDR3 runs 16 residues. CDR1 and CDR2 from the germline V gene are LGHNA and YSLEER. CDR3 loop: CASSTQGVGRTDTQYF. Here the CDR3 DNA reads TGCGCCAGCAGCACCCAGGGGGTCGGGAGAACAGATACGCAGTATTTT.